The 7 T cell receptor beta chains below come from one sample, sequenced in a study of naive and memory T cell subsets. An oligonucleotide containing a UMI was ligated to the 3' end of TCR cDNA. The SP2 primer and nested alpha and beta constant region primers amplified ligated cDNA in four rounds. TCRdb fed the UMI-ligation and nested PCR reads into MiXCR, producing one record per CDR3 protein. This sample has 25,000 to 30,000 distinct CDR3 sequences; around 5% occur once, and the top ten carry roughly 7.1%. Sequenced sample: blood. The receptors come from an adult in good health.

The chain recombines TRBV12-3 or TRBV12-4 with TRBJ1-3, with D tentatively TRBD1 (5 bases). V lost 3 bases and J lost 0, with 15 bases in between. This CDR3 contains 17 residues. In DNA, the CDR3 is TGTGCCAGCAGTTTTATTGTCGGGGGAAACTCTGGAAACACCATATATTTT. Its translation: CASSFIVGGNSGNTIYF.

The DNA for the CDR3 is TGTGCCAGCGGGCTAGCCAAAAACATTCAGTACTTC. Amino acids: CASGLAKNIQYF. The V gene is TRBV27, the J gene TRBJ2-4; D unclear. The CDR3 runs to 12 residues. V was pared by 8 bases and J by 0 bases, with 5 bases between. Germline lookup yields CDR1 MNHEY and CDR2 SMNVEV (reference sequence).

A few counts support this clonotype. The chain couples TRBV11-2 to TRBJ2-7; 11 bases match TRBD2. J gave up 2 bases and V 7 bases, and 7 bases lay outside the gene matches. Germline loops: CDR1 SGHAT, CDR2 FQNNGV. This CDR3 region has 15 residues. CDR3 bases: TGTGCCAGCACCCTGGGGACTAGCGGAGCCTACGAGCAGTACTTC. Translation: CASTLGTSGAYEQYF.

This clonotype has at least ten counts. The J gene is TRBJ2-7, the V gene TRBV9, with D possibly TRBD2 on 5 matching bases. This CDR3 is built from 14 residues. V dropped 3 bases and J dropped 3 bases, with 13 bases sitting between them. Germline loops: CDR1 SGDLS, CDR2 YYNGEE. The CDR3 is CASSADPGGYEQYF. In nucleotides, the CDR3 is TGTGCCAGCAGCGCCGATCCAGGAGGCTACGAGCAGTACTTC.

This clonotype was observed at least ten times. The V gene is TRBV7-2, the J gene TRBJ2-1; D might be TRBD1 (6 bases). Germline V gives CDR1 SGHTA, CDR2 FQGNSA. There are 15 residues in the CDR3. Trimming took 5 bases from V and 0 from J, leaving 11 bases between them. Here the CDR3 reads CASSATGFSYNEQFF. The CDR3 DNA follows: TGTGCCAGCAGCGCAACAGGGTTCTCCTACAATGAGCAGTTCTTC. The variable domain in full, with the rest retrieved from reference TRBV7-2 and TRBJ2-1, is GAGVSQSPSNKVTEKGKDVELRCDPISGHTALYWYRQSLGQGLEFLIYFQGNSAPDKSGLPSDRFSAERTGGSVSTLTIQRTQQEDSAVYLCASSATGFSYNEQFFGPGTRLTVL.

The CDR3 protein is CASSQDWEGYRELFF. The DNA of the CDR3 is TGCGCCAGCAGCCAAGATTGGGAAGGTTACAGGGAGCTGTTTTTT. The chain links TRBV4-3 to TRBJ2-2; D remains ambiguous. The V and J ends lost 0 bases and 9 bases respectively, with 14 bases between them. Per germline, CDR1 LGHNA and CDR2 YSLEER. There are 15 residues in the CDR3.

This clonotype was observed at least ten times. This chain connects TRBV29-1 to TRBJ2-7; unclear D gene. From germline, CDR1 is SQVTM and CDR2 ANQGSEA. V lost 7 bases and J 4 bases, leaving 17 bases between the germline ends. This CDR3 region has 13 residues. The CDR3 loop reads CSALKNQRYEQYF. In nucleotides, the CDR3 is TGCAGCGCCTTAAAAAACCAGAGATACGAGCAGTACTTC.